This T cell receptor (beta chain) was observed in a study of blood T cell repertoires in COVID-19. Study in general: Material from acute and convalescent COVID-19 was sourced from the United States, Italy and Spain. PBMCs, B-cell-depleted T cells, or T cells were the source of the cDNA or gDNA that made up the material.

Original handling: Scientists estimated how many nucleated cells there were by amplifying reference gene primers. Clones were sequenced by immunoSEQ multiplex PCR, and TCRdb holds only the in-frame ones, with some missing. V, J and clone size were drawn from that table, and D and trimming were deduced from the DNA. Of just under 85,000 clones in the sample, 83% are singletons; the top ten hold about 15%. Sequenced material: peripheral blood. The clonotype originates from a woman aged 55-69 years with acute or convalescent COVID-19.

The CDR3 reads CASSPGGANTEAFF. The CDR3 DNA follows: TGTGCCAGCAGCCCAGGGGGCGCGAACACTGAAGCTTTCTTT. The chain employs TRBV11-2 and TRBJ1-1; 8 bases are shared with TRBD1. Trimming removed 5 bases from V and 1 base from J; junction bases left unmatched: 3. The CDR3 consists of 14 residues. Germline lookup yields CDR1 SGHAT and CDR2 FQNNGV. Together with reference TRBV11-2 and TRBJ1-1, the CDR3 gives the full variable domain: EAGVAQSPRYKIIEKRQSVAFWCNPISGHATLYWYQQILGQGPKLLIQFQNNGVVDDSQLPKDRFSAERLKGVDSTLKIQPAKLEDSAVYLCASSPGGANTEAFFGQGTRLTVV.